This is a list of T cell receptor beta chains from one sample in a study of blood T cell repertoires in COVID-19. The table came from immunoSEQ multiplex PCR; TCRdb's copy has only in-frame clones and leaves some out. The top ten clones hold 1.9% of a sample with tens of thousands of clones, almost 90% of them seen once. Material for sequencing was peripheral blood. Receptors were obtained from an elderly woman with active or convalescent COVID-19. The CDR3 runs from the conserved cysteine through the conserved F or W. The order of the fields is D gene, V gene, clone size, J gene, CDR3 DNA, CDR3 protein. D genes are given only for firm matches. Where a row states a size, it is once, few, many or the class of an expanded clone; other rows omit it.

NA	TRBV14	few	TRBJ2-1	TGTGCCAGCCGCAAACGGGGAGTGGGCTCCTACAATGAGCAGTTCTTC	CASRKRGVGSYNEQFF
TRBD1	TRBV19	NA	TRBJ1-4	TGTGCCAGTAGCGGACAGGGGGCATTAGTGGCTAATGAAAAACTGTTTTTT	CASSGQGALVANEKLFF
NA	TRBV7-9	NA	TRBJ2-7	TGTGCCAGCAGCTTAGGGGTTAGCCGGAGGTACTTC	CASSLGVSRRYF
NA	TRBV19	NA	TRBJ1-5	TGTGCCAGTAGGGGCGAAGGAAGGGGGAGGGGAGGTCAGCCCCAGCATTTT	CASRGEGRGRGGQPQHF
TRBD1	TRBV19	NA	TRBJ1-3	TGTGCCACCCGTTCAGGGGGCTGGGGAAACACCATATATTTT	CATRSGGWGNTIYF
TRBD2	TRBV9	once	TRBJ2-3	TGTGCCAGCAGCGGCCCACTAGCGGCCACAGATACGCAGTATTTT	CASSGPLAATDTQYF
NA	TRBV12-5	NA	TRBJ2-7	TGTGCTAGTGGTTTGGAAGCAGGTGCCTACGAGCAGTACTTC	CASGLEAGAYEQYF
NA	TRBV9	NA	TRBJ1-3	TGTGCCAGCAGCGTAGCCGTTAACTCTGGAAACACCATATATTTT	CASSVAVNSGNTIYF
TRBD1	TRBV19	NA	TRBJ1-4	TGTGCCAGTAGCAGGCCGGGACAGGGTAATGAAAAACTGTTTTTT	CASSRPGQGNEKLFF
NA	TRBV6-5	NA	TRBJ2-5	TGTGCCAGCAGCGCCGCGGGTCTCAGGGGAGAGACCCAGTACTTC	CASSAAGLRGETQYF
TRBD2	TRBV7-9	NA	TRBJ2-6	TGTGCCAGCAGCTTAGGCGGGGGGGCCACGGGAGGGGCCAACGTCCTGACTTTC	CASSLGGGATGGANVLTF
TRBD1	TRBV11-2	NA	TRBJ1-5	TGTGCCAGCAGCCTGGGACAGGATCAGCCCCAGCATTTT	CASSLGQDQPQHF
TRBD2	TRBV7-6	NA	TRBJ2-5	TGTGCCAGCAGCTTAGGACTAGCGGGCACCCTGGGGACCCAGTACTTC	CASSLGLAGTLGTQYF
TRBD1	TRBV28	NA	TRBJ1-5	TGTGCCAGCGGACAGGCCTATCAGCCCCAGCATTTT	CASGQAYQPQHF
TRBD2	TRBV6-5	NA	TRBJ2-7	TGTGCCAGCATTGCGGGGGGCCCGTACGAGCAGTACTTC	CASIAGGPYEQYF
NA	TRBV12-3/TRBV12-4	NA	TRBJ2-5	TGTGCCAGCAGCCCCAGAGAGACCCAGTACTTC	CASSPRETQYF
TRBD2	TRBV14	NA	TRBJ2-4	TGTGCCAGCAGCGCACCTCCGGAGCGGGAGCCCAAAAACATTCAGTACTTC	CASSAPPEREPKNIQYF
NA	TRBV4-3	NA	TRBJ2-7	TGCGCCAGCAGCCAAGAGCTAAGGACAGTCTCCTACGAGCAGTACTTC	CASSQELRTVSYEQYF
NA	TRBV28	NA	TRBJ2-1	TGTGCCAGCAGTCCCGCGAATGAGCAGTTCTTC	CASSPANEQFF
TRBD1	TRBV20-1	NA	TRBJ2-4	TGCAGTGCTAGTGGCGGACAGGGCGACATTCAGTACTTC	CSASGGQGDIQYF
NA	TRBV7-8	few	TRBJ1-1	TGTGCCAGCAGCCGAACAGCAGGGCTGAACACTGAAGCTTTCTTT	CASSRTAGLNTEAFF
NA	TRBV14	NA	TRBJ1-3	TGTGCCAGCAGCCAGGCAGGATACTCCGGAAACACCATATATTTT	CASSQAGYSGNTIYF
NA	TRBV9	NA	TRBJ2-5	TGTGCCAGCAGCGCCCCGGACTCGTCCCCCTGGGAGACCCAGTACTTC	CASSAPDSSPWETQYF
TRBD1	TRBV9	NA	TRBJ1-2	TGTGCCAGCAGCGTAGCCTCCTATACCCGACAGGGGGGTAACTATGGCTACACCTTC	CASSVASYTRQGGNYGYTF
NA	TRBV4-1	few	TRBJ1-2	TGCGCCAGCAGCCAAGTTGGGGCCTATGGCTACACCTTC	CASSQVGAYGYTF
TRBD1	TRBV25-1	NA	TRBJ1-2	TGTGCCTATGGGGATCCCAGACAGGGCGAGGATTATGGCTACACCTTC	CAYGDPRQGEDYGYTF
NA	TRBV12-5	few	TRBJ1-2	TGTGCTAGTGGTAACAGGCAGGGCGATGGCTACACCTTC	CASGNRQGDGYTF
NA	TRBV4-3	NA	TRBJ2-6	TGCGCCAGCAGCCAAGATACAGTCAGGGGAACTGGGGCCAACGTCCTGACTTTC	CASSQDTVRGTGANVLTF
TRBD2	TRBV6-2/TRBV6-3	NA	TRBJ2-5	TGTGCCAGCAGTGAGACTAGCGGGAGTGAGACCCAGTACTTC	CASSETSGSETQYF
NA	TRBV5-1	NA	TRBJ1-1	TGCGCCAGCACCCCAATGCCGGGGATGAACACTGAAGCTTTCTTT	CASTPMPGMNTEAFF
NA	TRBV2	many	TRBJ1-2	TGTGCCAGCAGTGTGGTGACATTGAGTAACTATGGCTACACCTTC	CASSVVTLSNYGYTF
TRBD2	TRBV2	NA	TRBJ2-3	TGTGCCAGTCACACTAGCGACAACTGGAGAGATACGCAGTATTTT	CASHTSDNWRDTQYF
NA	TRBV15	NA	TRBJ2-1	TGTGCTACCTGCCAGGGGAGCTCCTACAATGAGCAGTTCTTC	CATCQGSSYNEQFF
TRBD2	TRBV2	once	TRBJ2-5	TGTGCCAGCAGTGCGGCCTGGGAGGGAGAGACCCAGTACTTC	CASSAAWEGETQYF
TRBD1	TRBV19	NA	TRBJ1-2	TGTGCCAGTAGTTCAACCGGGACAGGACTTGGCTACACCTTC	CASSSTGTGLGYTF
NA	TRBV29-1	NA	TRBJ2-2	TGCAGCTTCTCCGGGAACACCGGGGAGCTGTTTTTT	CSFSGNTGELFF
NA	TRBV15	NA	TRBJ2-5	TGTGCCACCAGCAGTACTAGCCCGAGGGAGACCCAGTACTTC	CATSSTSPRETQYF
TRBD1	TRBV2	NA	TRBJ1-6	TGTGCCAGCAGTCGACAGGGATATAATTCACCCCTCCACTTT	CASSRQGYNSPLHF
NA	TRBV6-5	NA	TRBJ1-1	TGTGCCAGCAGTTACTCGCAGGGAAATAAGGAAGCTTTCTTT	CASSYSQGNKEAFF
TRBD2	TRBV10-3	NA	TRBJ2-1	TGTGCCATCAGTGCGACCTTGGAGCGGGGGGGTTACAATGAGCAGTTCTTC	CAISATLERGGYNEQFF
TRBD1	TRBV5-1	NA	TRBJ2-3	TGCGCCAGCAGTCGGGACAGGGGAGGAGATACGCAGTATTTT	CASSRDRGGDTQYF
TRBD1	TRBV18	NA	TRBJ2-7	TGTGCCAGCTCACTGACGGGACAGTTTCACGAGCAGTACTTC	CASSLTGQFHEQYF
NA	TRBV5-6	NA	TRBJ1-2	TGTGCCAGCAGCCTGACAGTGAACTATGGCTACACCTTC	CASSLTVNYGYTF
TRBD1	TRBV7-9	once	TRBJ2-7	TGTGCCAGCAGCTTGGTGGGACAGCCCTACGAGCAGTACTTC	CASSLVGQPYEQYF
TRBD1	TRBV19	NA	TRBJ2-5	TGTGCCAGTAGTATACGACAGGGGGTTCATGAGACCCAGTACTTC	CASSIRQGVHETQYF
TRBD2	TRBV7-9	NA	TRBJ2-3	TGTGCCAGCAGTTTACTAGCGGGAAGCACAGATACGCAGTATTTT	CASSLLAGSTDTQYF